This T cell receptor (beta chain) was sequenced in a study of human T cells and chemical hapten exposure. On the study more broadly: While the approximately 25-week study was under way, patients received diphenylcyclopropenone on the scalp every week. Small pooled library volume differences mainly caused per-sample TCR yield variation.

The V and J ends lost 5 bases and 2 bases, in that order; junction bases with no gene match: 11. The CDR3 has 16 residues. CDR1 SGHRS and CDR2 YFSETQ come from the germline V gene. Time point reported: patch test 1, 2 weeks after DPC sensitization. Treatment in this sample: therapeutic diphenylcyclopropenone sensitization with weekly scalp DPC. Separate cDNA molecules received unique molecular identifiers, which the library attached to them. TCRdb ran MiXCR on the RACE reads and lists one entry per CDR3 protein. The sample records 150,000 to 200,000 distinct CDR3 sequences, approximately 15% being singletons.

The V call is TRBV5-1, the J call TRBJ2-3, with TRBD1 identical over 7 bases. The sequences come from whole blood, collected in connection with sensitization to the hapten diphenylcyclopropenone (DPC). This receptor was taken from a woman aged 25 to 39 with alopecia areata. Some clones in this sample may be carry-over from other donors' samples. The CDR3 sequence is CASRDHRGAHTDTQYF. DNA for the CDR3: TGCGCCAGCAGGGACCACAGGGGCGCTCACACAGATACGCAGTATTTT.